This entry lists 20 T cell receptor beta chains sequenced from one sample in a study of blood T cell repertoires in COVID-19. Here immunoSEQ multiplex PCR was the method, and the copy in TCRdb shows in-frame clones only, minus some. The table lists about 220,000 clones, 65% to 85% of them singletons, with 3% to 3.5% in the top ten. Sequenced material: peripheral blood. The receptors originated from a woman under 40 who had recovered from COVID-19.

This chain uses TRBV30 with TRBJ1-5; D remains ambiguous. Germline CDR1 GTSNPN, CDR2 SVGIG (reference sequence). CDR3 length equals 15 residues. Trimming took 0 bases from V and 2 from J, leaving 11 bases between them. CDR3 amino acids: CAWSVTSGGNQPQHF. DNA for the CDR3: TGTGCCTGGAGTGTAACGTCAGGCGGCAATCAGCCCCAGCATTTT.

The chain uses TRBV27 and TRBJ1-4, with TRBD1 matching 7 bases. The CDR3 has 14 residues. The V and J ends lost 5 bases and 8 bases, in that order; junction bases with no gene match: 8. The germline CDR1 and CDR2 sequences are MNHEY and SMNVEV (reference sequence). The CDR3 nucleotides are TGTGCCAGCAGTCCACAGGGGACGGGAGAAAAACTGTTTTTT. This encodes CASSPQGTGEKLFF.

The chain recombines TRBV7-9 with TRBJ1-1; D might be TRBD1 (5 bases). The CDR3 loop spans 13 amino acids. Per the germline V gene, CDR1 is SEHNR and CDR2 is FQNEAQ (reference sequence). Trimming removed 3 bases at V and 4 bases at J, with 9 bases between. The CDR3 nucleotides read TGTGCCAGCAGCTTGGGGGGAATCACTGAAGCTTTCTTT. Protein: CASSLGGITEAFF.

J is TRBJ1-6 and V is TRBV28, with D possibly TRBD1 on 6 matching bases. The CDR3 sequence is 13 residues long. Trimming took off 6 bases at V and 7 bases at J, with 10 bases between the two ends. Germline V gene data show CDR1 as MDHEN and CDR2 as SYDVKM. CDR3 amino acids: CASSIRGNSPLHF. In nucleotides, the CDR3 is TGTGCCAGCAGCATAAGGGGGAATTCACCCCTCCACTTT.

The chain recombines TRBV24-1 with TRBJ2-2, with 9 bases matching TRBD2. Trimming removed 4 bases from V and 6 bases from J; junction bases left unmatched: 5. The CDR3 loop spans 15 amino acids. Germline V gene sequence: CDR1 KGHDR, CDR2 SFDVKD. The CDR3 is CATSEGGRESGELFF. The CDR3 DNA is TGTGCCACCAGTGAAGGCGGGAGGGAGTCCGGGGAGCTGTTTTTT.

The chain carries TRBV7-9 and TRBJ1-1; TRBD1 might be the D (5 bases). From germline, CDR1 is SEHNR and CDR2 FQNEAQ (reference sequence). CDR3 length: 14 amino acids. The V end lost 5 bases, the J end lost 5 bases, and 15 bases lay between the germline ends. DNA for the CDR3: TGTGCCAGCAGCCCAACCCAGGGAGGGACTGAAGCTTTCTTT. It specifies CASSPTQGGTEAFF.

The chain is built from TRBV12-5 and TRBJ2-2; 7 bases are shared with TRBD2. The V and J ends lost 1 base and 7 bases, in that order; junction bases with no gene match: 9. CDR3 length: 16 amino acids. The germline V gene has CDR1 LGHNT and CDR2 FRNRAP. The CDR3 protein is CASGLGTTSLHGELFF. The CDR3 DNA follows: TGTGCTAGTGGTTTGGGCACGACTAGCTTGCACGGGGAGCTGTTTTTT.

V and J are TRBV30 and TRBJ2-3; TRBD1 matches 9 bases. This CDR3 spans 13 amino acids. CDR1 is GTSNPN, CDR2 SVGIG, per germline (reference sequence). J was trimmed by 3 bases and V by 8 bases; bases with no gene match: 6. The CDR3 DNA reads TGTGCCCGGACGGACAGGGGTACAGATACGCAGTATTTT. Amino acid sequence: CARTDRGTDTQYF.

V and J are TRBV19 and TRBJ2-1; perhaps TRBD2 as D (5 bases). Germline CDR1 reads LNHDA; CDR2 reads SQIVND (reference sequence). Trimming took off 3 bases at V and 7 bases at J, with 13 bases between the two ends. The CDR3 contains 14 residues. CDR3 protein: CASSITSGGNEQFF. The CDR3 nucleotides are TGTGCCAGTAGTATTACTTCGGGCGGGAATGAGCAGTTCTTC. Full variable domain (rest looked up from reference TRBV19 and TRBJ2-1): DGGITQSPKYLFRKEGQNVTLSCEQNLNHDAMYWYRQDPGQGLRLIYYSQIVNDFQKGDIAEGYSVSREKKESFPLTVTSAQKNPTAFYLCASSITSGGNEQFFGPGTRLTVL.

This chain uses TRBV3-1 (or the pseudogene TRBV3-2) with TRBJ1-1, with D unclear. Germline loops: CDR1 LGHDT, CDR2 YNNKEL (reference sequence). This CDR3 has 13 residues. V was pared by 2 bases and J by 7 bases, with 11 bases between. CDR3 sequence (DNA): TGTGCCAGCAGCCAAACCCGGACTTTTGAAGCTTTCTTT. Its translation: CASSQTRTFEAFF.

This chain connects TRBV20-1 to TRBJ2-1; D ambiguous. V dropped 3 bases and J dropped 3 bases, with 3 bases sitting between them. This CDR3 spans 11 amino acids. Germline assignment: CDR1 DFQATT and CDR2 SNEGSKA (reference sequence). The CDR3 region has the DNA TGCAGTGCTAGTTACTACAATGAGCAGTTCTTC. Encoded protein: CSASYYNEQFF.

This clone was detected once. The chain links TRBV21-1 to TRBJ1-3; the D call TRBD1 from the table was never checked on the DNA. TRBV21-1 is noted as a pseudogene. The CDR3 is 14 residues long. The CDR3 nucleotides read TGTGCCAGGAGCCAGACATCCTCTGGAAACACCATATATTTT. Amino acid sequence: CARSQTSSGNTIYF.

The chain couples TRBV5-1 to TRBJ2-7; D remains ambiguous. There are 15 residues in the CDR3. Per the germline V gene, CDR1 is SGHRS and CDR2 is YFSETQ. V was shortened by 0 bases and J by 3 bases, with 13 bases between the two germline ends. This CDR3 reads CASSLGADSLYEQYF. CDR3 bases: TGCGCCAGCAGCTTGGGGGCAGATTCCCTCTACGAGCAGTACTTC.

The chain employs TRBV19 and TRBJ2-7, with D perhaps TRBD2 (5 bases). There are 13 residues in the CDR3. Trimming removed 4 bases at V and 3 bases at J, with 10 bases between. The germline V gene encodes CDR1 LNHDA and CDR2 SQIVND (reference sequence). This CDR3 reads CASSTGLYYEQYF. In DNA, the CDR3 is TGTGCCAGTAGTACCGGACTGTACTACGAGCAGTACTTC.

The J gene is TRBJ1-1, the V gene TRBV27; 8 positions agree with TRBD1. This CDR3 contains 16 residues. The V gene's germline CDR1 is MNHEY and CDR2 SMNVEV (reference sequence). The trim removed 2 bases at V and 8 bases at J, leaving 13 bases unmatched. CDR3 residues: CASSLVPEDRAGEAFF. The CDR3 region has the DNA TGTGCCAGCAGTTTAGTTCCGGAGGACAGGGCAGGAGAAGCTTTCTTT.

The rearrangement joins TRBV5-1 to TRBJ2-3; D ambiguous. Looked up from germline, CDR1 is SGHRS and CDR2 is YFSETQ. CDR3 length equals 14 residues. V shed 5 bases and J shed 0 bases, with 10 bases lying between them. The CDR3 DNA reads TGCGCCAGCAGACCGAGAACTAGCACAGATACGCAGTATTTT. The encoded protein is CASRPRTSTDTQYF.

CDR3: CASSIGQGDIQYF. The CDR3 coding sequence is TGTGCCAGCAGCATAGGTCAGGGGGACATTCAGTACTTC. The chain uses TRBV7-9 and TRBJ2-4, with 7 bases that match TRBD1. The CDR3 is 13 residues long. With V trimmed by 5 bases and J by 8 bases, 6 bases remained unmatched. From germline, CDR1 is SEHNR and CDR2 FQNEAQ (reference sequence).

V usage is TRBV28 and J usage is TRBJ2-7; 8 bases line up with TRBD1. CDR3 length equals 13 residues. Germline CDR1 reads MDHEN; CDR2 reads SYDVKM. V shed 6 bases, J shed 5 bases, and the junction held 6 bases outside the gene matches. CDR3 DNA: TGTGCCAGCAGCCCGACAGGGGTCCACGAGCAGTACTTC. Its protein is CASSPTGVHEQYF.

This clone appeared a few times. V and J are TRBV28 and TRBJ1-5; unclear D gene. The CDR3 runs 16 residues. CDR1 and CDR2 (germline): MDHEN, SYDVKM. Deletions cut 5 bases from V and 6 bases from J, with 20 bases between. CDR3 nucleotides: TGTGCCAGCAGTCCACGACTTCAAGAGGATCGTCAGCCCCAGCATTTT. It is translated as CASSPRLQEDRQPQHF.

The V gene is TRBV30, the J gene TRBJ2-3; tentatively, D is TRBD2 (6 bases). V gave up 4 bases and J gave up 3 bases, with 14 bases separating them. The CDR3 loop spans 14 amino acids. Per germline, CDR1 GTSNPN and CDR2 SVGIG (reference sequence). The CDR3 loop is CAWKGGMATDTQYF. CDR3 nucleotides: TGTGCCTGGAAGGGCGGGATGGCGACAGATACGCAGTATTTT. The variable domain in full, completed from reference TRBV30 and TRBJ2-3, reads SQTIHQWPATLVQPVGSPLSLECTVEGTSNPNLYWYRQAAGRGLQLLFYSVGIGQISSEVPQNLSASRPQDRQFILSSKKLLLSDSGFYLCAWKGGMATDTQYFGPGTRLTVL.